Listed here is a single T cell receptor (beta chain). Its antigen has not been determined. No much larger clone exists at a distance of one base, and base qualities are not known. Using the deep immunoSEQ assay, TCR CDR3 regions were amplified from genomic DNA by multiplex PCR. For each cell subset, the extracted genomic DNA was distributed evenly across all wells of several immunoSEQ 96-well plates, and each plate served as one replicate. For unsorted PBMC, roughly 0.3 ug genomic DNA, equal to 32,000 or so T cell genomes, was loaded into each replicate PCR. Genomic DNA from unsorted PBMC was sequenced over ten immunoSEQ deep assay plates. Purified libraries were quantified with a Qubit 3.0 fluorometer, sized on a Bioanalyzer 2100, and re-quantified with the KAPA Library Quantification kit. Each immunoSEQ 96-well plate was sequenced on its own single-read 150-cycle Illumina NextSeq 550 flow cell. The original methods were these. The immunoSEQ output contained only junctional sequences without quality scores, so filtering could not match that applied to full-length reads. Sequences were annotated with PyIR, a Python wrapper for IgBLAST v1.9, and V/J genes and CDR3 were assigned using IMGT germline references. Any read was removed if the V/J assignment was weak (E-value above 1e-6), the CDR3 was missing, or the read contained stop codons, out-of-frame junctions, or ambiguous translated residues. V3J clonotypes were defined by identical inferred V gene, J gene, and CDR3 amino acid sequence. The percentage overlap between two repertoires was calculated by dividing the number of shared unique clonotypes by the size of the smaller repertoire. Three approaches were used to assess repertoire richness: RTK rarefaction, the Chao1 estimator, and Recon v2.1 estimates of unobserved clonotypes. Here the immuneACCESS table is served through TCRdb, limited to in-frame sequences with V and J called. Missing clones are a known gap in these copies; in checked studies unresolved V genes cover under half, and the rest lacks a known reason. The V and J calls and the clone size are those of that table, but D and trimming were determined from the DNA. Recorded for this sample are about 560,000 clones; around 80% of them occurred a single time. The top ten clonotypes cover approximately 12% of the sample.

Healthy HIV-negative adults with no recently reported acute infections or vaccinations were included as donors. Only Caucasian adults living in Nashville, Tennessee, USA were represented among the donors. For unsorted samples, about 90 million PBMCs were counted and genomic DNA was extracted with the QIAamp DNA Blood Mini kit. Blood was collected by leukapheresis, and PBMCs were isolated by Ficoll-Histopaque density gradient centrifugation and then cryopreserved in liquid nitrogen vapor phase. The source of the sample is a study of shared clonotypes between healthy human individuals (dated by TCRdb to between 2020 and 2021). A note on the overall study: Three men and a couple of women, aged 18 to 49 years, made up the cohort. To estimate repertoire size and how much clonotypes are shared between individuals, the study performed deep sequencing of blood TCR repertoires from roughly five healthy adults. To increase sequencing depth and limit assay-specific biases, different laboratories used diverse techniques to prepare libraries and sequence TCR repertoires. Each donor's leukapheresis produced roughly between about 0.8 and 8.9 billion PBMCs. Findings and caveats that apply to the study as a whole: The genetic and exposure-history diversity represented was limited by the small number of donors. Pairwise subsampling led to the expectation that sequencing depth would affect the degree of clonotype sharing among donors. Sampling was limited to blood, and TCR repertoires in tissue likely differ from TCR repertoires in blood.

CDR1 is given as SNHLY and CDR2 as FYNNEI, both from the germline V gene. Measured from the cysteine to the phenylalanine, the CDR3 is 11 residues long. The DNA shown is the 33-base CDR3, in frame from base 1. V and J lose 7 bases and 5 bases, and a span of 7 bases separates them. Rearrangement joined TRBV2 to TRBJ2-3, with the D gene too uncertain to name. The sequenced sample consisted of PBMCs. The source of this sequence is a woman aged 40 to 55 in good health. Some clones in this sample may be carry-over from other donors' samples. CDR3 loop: CASKTVDTQYF. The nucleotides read TGTGCCAGCAAGACGGTAGATACGCAGTATTTT.